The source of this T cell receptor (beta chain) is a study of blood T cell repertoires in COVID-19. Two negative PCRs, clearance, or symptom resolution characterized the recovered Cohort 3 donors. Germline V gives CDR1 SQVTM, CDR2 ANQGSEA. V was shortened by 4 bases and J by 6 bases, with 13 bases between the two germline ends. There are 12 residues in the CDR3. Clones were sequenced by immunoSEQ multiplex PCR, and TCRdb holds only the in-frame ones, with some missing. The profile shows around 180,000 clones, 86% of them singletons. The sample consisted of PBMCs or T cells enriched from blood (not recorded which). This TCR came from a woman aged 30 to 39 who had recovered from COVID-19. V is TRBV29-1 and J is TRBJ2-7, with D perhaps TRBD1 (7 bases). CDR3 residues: CSVARQGGEQYF. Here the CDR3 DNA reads TGCAGCGTTGCAAGACAGGGAGGCGAGCAGTACTTC.